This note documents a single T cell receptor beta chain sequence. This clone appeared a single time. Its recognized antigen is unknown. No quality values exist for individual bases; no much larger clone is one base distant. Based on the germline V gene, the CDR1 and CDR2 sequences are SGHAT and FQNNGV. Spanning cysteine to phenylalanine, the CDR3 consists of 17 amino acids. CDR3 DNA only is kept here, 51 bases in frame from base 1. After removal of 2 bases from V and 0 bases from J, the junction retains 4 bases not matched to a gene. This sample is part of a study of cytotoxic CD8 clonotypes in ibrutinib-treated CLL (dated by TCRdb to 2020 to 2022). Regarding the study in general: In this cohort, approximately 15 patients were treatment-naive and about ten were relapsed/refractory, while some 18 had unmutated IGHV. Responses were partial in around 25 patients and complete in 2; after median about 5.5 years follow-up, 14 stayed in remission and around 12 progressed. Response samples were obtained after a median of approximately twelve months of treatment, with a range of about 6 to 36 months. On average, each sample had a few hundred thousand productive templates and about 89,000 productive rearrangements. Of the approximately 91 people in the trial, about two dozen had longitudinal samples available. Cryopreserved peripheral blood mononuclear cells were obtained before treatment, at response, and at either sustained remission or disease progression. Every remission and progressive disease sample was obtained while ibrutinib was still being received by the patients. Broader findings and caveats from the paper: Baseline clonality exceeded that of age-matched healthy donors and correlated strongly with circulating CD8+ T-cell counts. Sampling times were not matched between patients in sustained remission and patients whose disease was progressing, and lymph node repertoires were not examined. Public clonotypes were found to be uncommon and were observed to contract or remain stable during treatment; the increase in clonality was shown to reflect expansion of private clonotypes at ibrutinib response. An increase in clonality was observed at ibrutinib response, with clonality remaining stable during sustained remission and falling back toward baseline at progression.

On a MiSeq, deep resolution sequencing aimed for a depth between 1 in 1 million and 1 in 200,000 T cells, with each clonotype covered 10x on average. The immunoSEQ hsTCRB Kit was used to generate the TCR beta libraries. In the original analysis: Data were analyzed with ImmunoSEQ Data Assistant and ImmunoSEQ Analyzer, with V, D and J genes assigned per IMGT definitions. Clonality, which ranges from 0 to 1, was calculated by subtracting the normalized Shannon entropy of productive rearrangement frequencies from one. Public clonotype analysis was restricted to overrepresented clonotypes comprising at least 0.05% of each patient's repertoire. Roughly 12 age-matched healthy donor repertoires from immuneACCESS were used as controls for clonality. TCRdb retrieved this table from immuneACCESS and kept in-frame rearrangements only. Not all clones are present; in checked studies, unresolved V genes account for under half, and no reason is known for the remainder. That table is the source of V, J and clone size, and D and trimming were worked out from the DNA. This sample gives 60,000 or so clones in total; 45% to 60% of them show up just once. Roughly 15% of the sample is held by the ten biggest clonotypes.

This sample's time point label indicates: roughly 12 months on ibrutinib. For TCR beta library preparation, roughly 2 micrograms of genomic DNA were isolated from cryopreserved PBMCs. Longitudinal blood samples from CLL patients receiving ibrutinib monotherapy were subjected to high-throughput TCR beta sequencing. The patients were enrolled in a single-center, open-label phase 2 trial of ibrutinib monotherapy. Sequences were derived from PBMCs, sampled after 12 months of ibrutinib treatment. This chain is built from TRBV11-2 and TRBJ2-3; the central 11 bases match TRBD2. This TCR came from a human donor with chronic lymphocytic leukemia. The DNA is TGTGCCAGCAGCTTAAGTAGCGGGGGGGCTAGCACAGATACGCAGTATTTT. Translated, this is CASSLSSGGASTDTQYF.